A selection of T cell receptor beta chains follows, all from one sample in a study of blood T cell repertoires in COVID-19. Produced via immunoSEQ multiplex PCR; TCRdb's table is partial and in-frame only. The sample holds nearly 200,000 clones, around four fifths seen once. The sequenced material came from peripheral blood. The receptors were gathered from a man between 60 and 75 years old with COVID-19, enrolled during active disease. The CDR3 runs from the conserved cysteine through the conserved F or W. D genes are given only for firm matches. Rows give clone size only sometimes, using once, few, many, or a class for an expanded clone.

d_call | j_call | cdr3_length | v_call | clone_size | cdr3_nt | cdr3_aa
. | TRBJ2-3 | 15 | TRBV5-1 | . | TGCGCCAGCAGCTTGTGGCAGGGTGGTGGGGATACGCAGTATTTT | CASSLWQGGGDTQYF
. | TRBJ2-2 | 13 | TRBV6-4 | few | TGTGCCAGCAGTGAAGGGGACACCGGGGAGCTGTTTTTT | CASSEGDTGELFF
TRBD2 | TRBJ2-7 | 11 | TRBV29-1 | . | TGCAGCGTGGGACTAAGCTACGAGCAGTACTTC | CSVGLSYEQYF
TRBD1 | TRBJ1-1 | 17 | TRBV18 | . | TGTGCCAGCTCAAGCCGACAGGGGGCCTCTTCGAACACTGAAGCTTTCTTT | CASSSRQGASSNTEAFF
TRBD1 | TRBJ2-7 | 13 | TRBV10-3 | . | TGTGCCATCAGGGAGGGACAGGTGTACGAGCAGTACTTC | CAIREGQVYEQYF
TRBD1 | TRBJ2-3 | 12 | TRBV4-3 | . | TGCGCCAGCAGCCAAGGGACAGGTACGCAGTATTTT | CASSQGTGTQYF
. | TRBJ2-3 | 13 | TRBV18 | once | TGTGCCAGCTCACCAAGCGTTTCAGATACGCAGTATTTT | CASSPSVSDTQYF
. | TRBJ1-6 | 15 | TRBV7-2 | once | TGTGCCAGCAGCTTAGCGGCGGAGAGGAATTCACCCCTCCACTTT | CASSLAAERNSPLHF
TRBD1 | TRBJ1-6 | 13 | TRBV6-5 | . | TGTGCCAGCCACGGGACAGGGCATTCACCCCTCCACTTT | CASHGTGHSPLHF
TRBD1 | TRBJ1-6 | 17 | TRBV7-9 | . | TGTGCCAGCAGCGAGTGGACAGGGGCGACTTCTCATTCACCCCTCCACTTT | CASSEWTGATSHSPLHF
TRBD1 | TRBJ1-6 | 14 | TRBV25-1 | . | TGTGCCAGCAGTGAGCCAGGGGGAAATTCACCCCTCCACTTT | CASSEPGGNSPLHF
TRBD1 | TRBJ1-2 | 16 | TRBV5-1 | . | TGCGCCAGCAGCTTGGGAGGACAGGGGGCGCGATATGGCTACACCTTC | CASSLGGQGARYGYTF
. | TRBJ1-4 | 13 | TRBV4-2 | . | TGTGCCAGCAGTCCAGAGCGTAATGAAAAACTGTTTTTT | CASSPERNEKLFF
. | TRBJ1-6 | 12 | TRBV28 | . | TGTGCCAGCTACTCTGGAGATTCACCCCTCCACTTT | CASYSGDSPLHF
. | TRBJ1-4 | 17 | TRBV21-1 | . | TGTGCCAGCAGCACACGATCCCTACAGGGAGGGAATGAAAAACTGTTTTTT | CASSTRSLQGGNEKLFF
. | TRBJ1-5 | 15 | TRBV5-4 | once | TGTGCCAGCAGCTTGGGGGGCAGGGGAGATCAGCCCCAGCATTTT | CASSLGGRGDQPQHF
. | TRBJ1-6 | 15 | TRBV6-5 | few | TGTGCCAGTGGGGGACATGGGTCCCATAATTCACCCCTCCACTTT | CASGGHGSHNSPLHF
TRBD1 | TRBJ1-1 | 13 | TRBV27 | . | TGTGCCAGCAGTGGGACAGGGGCCACTGAAGCTTTCTTT | CASSGTGATEAFF
TRBD1 | TRBJ1-1 | 15 | TRBV7-8 | . | TGTGCCAGCAGCTCCGGGGCAGGGGGCTTCACTGAAGCTTTCTTT | CASSSGAGGFTEAFF
. | TRBJ1-1 | 13 | TRBV28 | few | TGTGCCAGCACTAGCATAATTCAGGCTGAAGCTTTCTTT | CASTSIIQAEAFF
TRBD1 | TRBJ1-2 | 14 | TRBV5-1 | . | TGCGCCAGCAGCCGGACAGGGGGCATCTATGGCTACACCTTC | CASSRTGGIYGYTF
. | TRBJ1-3 | 13 | TRBV30 | . | TGTGCCTGGAGTTTGGGAGTCGTAAACACCATATATTTT | CAWSLGVVNTIYF
. | TRBJ1-1 | 14 | TRBV5-1 | . | TGCGCCAGCAGCTTGGCCCCGGACGGGGAGAAAGCTTTCTTT | CASSLAPDGEKAFF
. | TRBJ1-5 | 13 | TRBV12-3/TRBV12-4 | . | TGTGCCAGCAGTTTACGAGAGAATCAGCCCCAGCATTTT | CASSLRENQPQHF
. | TRBJ1-1 | 12 | TRBV18 | . | TGTGCCAGCTCACCCGGGTCTAGTGGAGCTTTCTTT | CASSPGSSGAFF
TRBD1 | TRBJ1-5 | 16 | TRBV19 | . | TGTGCCAGTACCCCAGACCCGGACAGGTCTAATCAGCCCCAGCATTTT | CASTPDPDRSNQPQHF
. | TRBJ1-6 | 14 | TRBV6-5 | . | TGTGCCAGCAGTTTGGGGGCAGAAAATTCACCCCTCCACTTT | CASSLGAENSPLHF
. | TRBJ2-7 | 13 | TRBV20-1 | . | TGCAGTGCTAGTCAATCCGTGCGGAACGAGCAGTACTTC | CSASQSVRNEQYF
TRBD1 | TRBJ2-2 | 16 | TRBV28 | . | TGTGCCAGCAGTTTAGCGGGGACAGGGGACACCGGGGAGCTGTTTTTT | CASSLAGTGDTGELFF